The 18 T cell receptor beta chains reported below all come from one sample, sequenced in a study of vaccination and CD4 T cells after COVID-19. With the Oncomine TCR Beta short-read assay, DNA from cultured CD4+ T cells was sequenced. Cultured CD4+ T cells were the source of extracted genomic DNA. TCRdb used MiXCR to reprocess the PCR reads, holding one entry per CDR3 protein. In the table there are thousands of distinct CDR3 sequences, 28% of which are singletons. Their recognized antigens are unknown. Treatment specified: approximately 10-day PBMC culture with coronavirus spike peptide pools or control peptides (ViraFEST assay). Unexposed donor CD4+ T cells predated the COVID-19 pandemic, collected 2011-2018. Sequenced material: CD4+ T cells from blood, cultured in vitro. These receptors all come from a human donor in good health.

There are a few counts of this clonotype. The chain uses TRBV20-1 and TRBJ1-1, with D possibly matching TRBD1 (6 bases). The germline V gene encodes CDR1 DFQATT and CDR2 SNEGSKA (reference sequence). V dropped 6 bases and J dropped 1 base, with 15 bases sitting between them. CDR3 size: 14 residues. The CDR3 sequence is CSASGQRTNTEAFF. CDR3 DNA: TGCAGTGCGAGTGGACAGAGAACGAACACTGAAGCTTTCTTT.

A note on this clonotype: One end of the junction varies from germline; a read error may be responsible. This chain joins TRBV7-2 and TRBJ2-1; the D gene is possibly TRBD1 (5 bases). The CDR3 length is 13 residues. From germline, CDR1 is SGHTA and CDR2 FQGNSA. CDR3 in amino acids: CASNLMGRDEQFF. In DNA, the CDR3 is TGTGCCAGCAACTTAATGGGCAGGGATGAGCAGTTCTTC. The full variable domain, its missing parts supplied by reference TRBV7-2 and TRBJ2-1, is GAGVSQSPSNKVTEKGKDVELRCDPISGHTALYWYRQSLGQGLEFLIYFQGNSAPDKSGLPSDRFSAERTGGSVSTLTIQRTQQEDSAVYLCASNLMGRDEQFFGPGTRLTVL.

This clonotype was seen a few times. This chain joins TRBV20-1 and TRBJ2-1; D is undetermined. The V gene lost 4 bases and the J gene lost 1 base, with 8 bases spanning the gap. Looked up from germline, CDR1 is DFQATT and CDR2 is SNEGSKA (reference sequence). The CDR3 runs 13 residues. The DNA for the CDR3 is TGCAGTGCTAAGGGATGGTCCTACAATGAGCAGTTCTTC. Its translation: CSAKGWSYNEQFF.

The rearrangement uses TRBV28 and TRBJ2-7, with D possibly being TRBD1 (6 bases). Germline V CDR1 and CDR2: MDHEN, SYDVKM. There are 12 residues in the CDR3. Trimming took off 4 bases at V and 4 bases at J, with 8 bases between the two ends. The CDR3 DNA follows: TGTGCCAGCAGTTCGACAGGTTACGAGCAGTACTTC. Translation: CASSSTGYEQYF.

V is TRBV6-1 and J is TRBJ2-5; D is possibly TRBD1 (6 bases). Looked up from germline, CDR1 is MNHNS and CDR2 is SASEGT. The CDR3 loop spans 15 amino acids. Trimming cost V 2 bases and J 2 bases, with 12 bases left between them. CDR3 sequence reads: CASSETGWIQETQYF. The DNA of the CDR3 is TGTGCCAGCAGTGAAACAGGGTGGATTCAAGAGACCCAGTACTTC.

This clonotype has just one count. The chain recombines TRBV9 with TRBJ2-4; possible D gene TRBD2, 7 bases. V was shortened by 2 bases and J by 8 bases, with 11 bases between the two germline ends. This CDR3 spans 13 amino acids. Germline V lookup: CDR1 SGDLS, CDR2 YYNGEE. CDR3 region: CASSVGGGHIQYF. As DNA, the CDR3 is TGTGCCAGCAGCGTGGGAGGGGGGCACATTCAGTACTTC.

The chain recombines TRBV7-2 with TRBJ2-7; TRBD2 matches at 7 bases. CDR1 SGHTA and CDR2 FQGNSA come from the germline V gene. Trimming cost V 3 bases and J 1 base; bases outside gene matches: 3. The CDR3 extends over 14 amino acids. DNA of the CDR3: TGTGCCAGCAGCTTTTCTAGCGGATCCTACGAGCAGTACTTC. It specifies CASSFSSGSYEQYF. Using reference TRBV7-2 and TRBJ2-7 for the parts outside the CDR3, the full variable domain is GAGVSQSPSNKVTEKGKDVELRCDPISGHTALYWYRQSLGQGLEFLIYFQGNSAPDKSGLPSDRFSAERTGGSVSTLTIQRTQQEDSAVYLCASSFSSGSYEQYFGPGTRLTVT.

This clonotype was counted between two and nine times. The genes are TRBV20-1 and TRBJ1-1; D is ambiguous. This CDR3 has 12 amino acids. V lost 3 bases, J lost 4 bases, and 9 bases lay in between. Germline V gives CDR1 DFQATT, CDR2 SNEGSKA (reference sequence). The CDR3: CSASWVPTEAFF. CDR3 sequence (DNA): TGCAGTGCTAGTTGGGTTCCCACTGAAGCTTTCTTT.

The chain employs TRBV28 and TRBJ2-7, with unresolved D. Germline V CDR1 and CDR2: MDHEN, SYDVKM. The CDR3 loop spans 13 amino acids. The V and J ends lost 1 base and 4 bases respectively, with 8 bases between them. CDR3 DNA sequence: TGTGCCAGCAGTTTATCCGATGGTTACGAGCAGTACTTC. As protein: CASSLSDGYEQYF. The full variable domain, its missing parts supplied by reference TRBV28 and TRBJ2-7, is DVKVTQSSRYLVKRTGEKVFLECVQDMDHENMFWYRQDPGLGLRLIYFSYDVKMKEKGDIPEGYSVSREKKERFSLILESASTNQTSMYLCASSLSDGYEQYFGPGTRLTVT.

CDR3 in DNA: TGTGCCAGCAGCAAACAGGGGAGGGGATTATACGAGCAGTACTTC. Amino acids: CASSKQGRGLYEQYF. The J gene is TRBJ2-7, the V gene TRBV7-3; tentatively, D is TRBD1 or TRBD2 (7 bases each). The CDR3 totals 15 residues. In germline, CDR1 is SGHTA, CDR2 FQGTGA. V was trimmed by 5 bases and J by 4 bases, leaving 18 bases between them.

This clonotype turned up a few times. The genes are TRBV20-1 and TRBJ1-5, with D perhaps TRBD1 (6 bases). V gave up 6 bases and J gave up 4 bases, with 7 bases separating them. This CDR3 region has 11 residues. Per germline, CDR1 DFQATT and CDR2 SNEGSKA (reference sequence). The CDR3 here is CSAGTNQPQHF. For the CDR3, the DNA is TGCAGTGCGGGGACAAATCAGCCCCAGCATTTT.

This clonotype showed up just a few times. The rearrangement links TRBV7-2 to TRBJ2-1; TRBD2 is a possible D gene (6 bases). Germline CDR1 reads SGHTA; CDR2 reads FQGNSA. The CDR3 covers 15 residues. Trimming cost V 1 base and J 8 bases, with 15 bases left between them. CDR3 DNA: TGTGCCAGCAGCTTAGGGACTATGGCTGGCGATGAGCAGTTCTTC. Encoded protein: CASSLGTMAGDEQFF.

This chain connects TRBV6-1 to TRBJ2-3, with TRBD2 matching over 8 bases. Germline values: CDR1 MNHNS, CDR2 SASEGT. V was clipped by 6 bases and J by 4 bases; unmatched bases: 6. The CDR3 is made up of 14 amino acids. CDR3 in DNA: TGTGCCAGCAGCACCGGGGGGGGGCCAGATACGCAGTATTTT. This codes for CASSTGGGPDTQYF.

V and J are TRBV28 and TRBJ1-2; 7 nucleotides match TRBD1. The junction had 8 bases not matched to a gene; V was cut back by 4 bases and J by 0 bases. The germline V gene encodes CDR1 MDHEN and CDR2 SYDVKM. The CDR3 is 16 residues long. Written as DNA, the CDR3 is TGTGCCAGCAGTTCATTAGGACAGGTAGCTAACTATGGCTACACCTTC. The encoded protein is CASSSLGQVANYGYTF.

This clonotype appeared once. The chain carries TRBV6-1 and TRBJ2-1; 7 positions agree with TRBD2. V trimming: 6 bases; J trimming: 4 bases; junction bases outside the gene matches: 12. The CDR3 loop spans 16 amino acids. The V gene's germline CDR1 is MNHNS and CDR2 SASEGT. Here the CDR3 DNA reads TGTGCCAGCAGGCACTTGAGGGCTAGCGGTTACAATGAGCAGTTCTTC. Translation: CASRHLRASGYNEQFF.

This clonotype showed up just a few times. V and J are TRBV6-5 and TRBJ2-5; TRBD2 is a possible D gene (6 bases). Trimming stripped 0 bases from V and 10 bases from J, with 12 bases between. Germline V gene data show CDR1 as MNHEY and CDR2 as SVGAGI. This CDR3 comprises 13 residues. CDR3 sequence: CASSYSEGWDQYF. Written as DNA, the CDR3 is TGTGCCAGCAGTTACTCGGAGGGTTGGGACCAGTACTTC.

CDR3 amino acids: CASSEDGSYGYTF. CDR3 in DNA: TGTGCCAGTAGCGAGGACGGATCCTATGGCTACACCTTC. The rearrangement uses TRBV19 and TRBJ1-2; D is unclear. CDR1 and CDR2 (germline): LNHDA, SQIVND (reference sequence). V lost 6 bases to trimming and J lost 4 bases, with 12 bases between them. CDR3 length equals 13 residues.

This clonotype was observed a handful of times. The chain uses TRBV20-1 and TRBJ2-6; 13 bases are a match to TRBD2. V was clipped by 2 bases and J by 0 bases; unmatched bases: 4. The CDR3 covers 18 residues. CDR1 DFQATT and CDR2 SNEGSKA come from the germline V gene (reference sequence). The CDR3 reads CSARSGTSGTSGANVLTF. CDR3 bases: TGCAGTGCTAGATCCGGGACTAGCGGGACCTCTGGGGCCAACGTCCTGACTTTC.